This T cell receptor (beta chain) was profiled in a study of blood T cell repertoires in COVID-19. Study-level information: The origin of the acute and convalescent COVID-19 samples was the United States, Italy and Spain. The analysed material was cDNA or gDNA that came from T cells, B-cell-depleted T cells, or PBMCs.

This CDR3 has 16 amino acids. The V segment lost 3 bases and the J segment 2 bases; nucleotides outside the gene matches: 9. Per the germline V gene, CDR1 is SGHRS and CDR2 is YFSETQ. This clone was observed a few times. In the original processing: Reference gene primer amplification yielded estimated nucleated cell counts. Data came from immunoSEQ multiplex PCR; TCRdb stores just in-frame clones and leaves some out. V and J calls and clone size are those listed in that table; D and trimming were worked out from the DNA. The sample includes some 200,000 clones, 65% to 90% seen only once; the top ten take 5.5% to 7%.

The chain links TRBV5-1 to TRBJ2-5; 8 nucleotides align to TRBD2. Sequencing was carried out using peripheral blood. This TCR derives from a man of 80 years or more with acute or convalescent COVID-19. The CDR3 reads CASSSRVAGTQETQYF. The CDR3 DNA follows: TGCGCCAGCAGCTCCAGGGTAGCGGGAACACAAGAGACCCAGTACTTC.